Listed below are T cell receptor beta chains from one sample, sequenced in a study of blood T cell repertoires in COVID-19. TCRdb's copy holds only in-frame clones and misses some; the assay was immunoSEQ multiplex PCR. The top ten clones hold about 15% of a sample with roughly 70,000 clones, 76% of them seen once. Sample: peripheral blood. The receptor source for this set is a man aged 60-69 years with COVID-19, enrolled during active disease. CDR3s include the opening cysteine and the closing phenylalanine or tryptophan. Each record gives: D gene, J gene, V gene, CDR3 length, clone size, CDR3 DNA, CDR3 protein. A D gene is named only where the DNA matches it firmly. Where a row states a size, it is once, few, many or the class of an expanded clone; other rows omit it.

>TRBD1|TRBJ1-2|TRBV29-1|16|-
TGCAGCGTTGCTAGGGGACAGGGGGTCTCTAACTATGGCTACACCTTC
CSVARGQGVSNYGYTF
>-|TRBJ1-5|TRBV19|15|-
TGTGCCACCCAGGCGTGGGCAGGCACAAATCAGCCCCAGCATTTT
CATQAWAGTNQPQHF
>-|TRBJ2-2|TRBV7-3|15|-
TGTGCCAGCAGCACAGGTGGCCGAAACACCGGGGAGCTGTTTTTT
CASSTGGRNTGELFF
>-|TRBJ2-3|TRBV14|15|-
TGTGCCAGCAGCCAAGATATGGCCAGGGTGGATACGCAGTATTTT
CASSQDMARVDTQYF
>-|TRBJ2-3|TRBV7-9|12|once
TGTGCCAGCAGCCCAGACACAGATACGCAGTATTTT
CASSPDTDTQYF
>-|TRBJ2-7|TRBV29-1|14|-
TGCAGCGTTGAGACTGTGACAGGTTCCTACGAGCAGTACTTC
CSVETVTGSYEQYF
>-|TRBJ2-7|TRBV28|14|-
TGTGCCAGCAGCTACAGGGATAAAGGGTACGAGCAGTACTTC
CASSYRDKGYEQYF
>-|TRBJ2-4|TRBV11-2|13|-
TGTGCCAGTAGACCGGGGGAGCAAAACATTCAGTACTTC
CASRPGEQNIQYF
>-|TRBJ2-7|TRBV24-1|13|-
TGTGCCACCAGAAAGACTAGTTTCGGCGAGCAGTACTTC
CATRKTSFGEQYF
>-|TRBJ2-7|TRBV5-1|12|-
TGCGCCAGCAGCTTGGAACGAGGTCCGCAGTACTTC
CASSLERGPQYF
>-|TRBJ1-5|TRBV10-3|13|once
TGTGCCATCAGGGGAGACGAAAATCAGCCCCAGCATTTT
CAIRGDENQPQHF
>-|TRBJ2-5|TRBV6-5|15|-
TGTGCCAGCAGTCTACGTGGGGGCGTGGGGGAGACCCAGTACTTC
CASSLRGGVGETQYF
>TRBD2|TRBJ2-1|TRBV24-1|14|-
TGTGCCACCAGTGATACTAGCGCTTACAATGAGCAGTTCTTC
CATSDTSAYNEQFF
>-|TRBJ1-2|TRBV7-9|15|-
TGTGCCAGCAGCTTAGTGATGGGAGGGAACTATGGCTACACCTTC
CASSLVMGGNYGYTF